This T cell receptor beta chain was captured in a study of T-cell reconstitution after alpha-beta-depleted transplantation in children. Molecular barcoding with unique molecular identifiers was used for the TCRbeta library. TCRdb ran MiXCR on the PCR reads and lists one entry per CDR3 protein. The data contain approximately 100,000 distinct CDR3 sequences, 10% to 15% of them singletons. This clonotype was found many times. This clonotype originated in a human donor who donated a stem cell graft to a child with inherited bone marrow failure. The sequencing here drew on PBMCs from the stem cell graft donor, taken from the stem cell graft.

The CDR3 coding sequence is TGTGCCACCAGATGGACAGGTACTAGCACAGATACGCAGTATTTT. Translation: CATRWTGTSTDTQYF. The gene calls are TRBV24-1 and TRBJ2-3; 7 bases align to TRBD1. Germline V gene lookup returns CDR1 KGHDR and CDR2 SFDVKD. V shed 7 bases and J 0 bases; nucleotides not matched to a gene: 6. This CDR3 spans 15 amino acids.